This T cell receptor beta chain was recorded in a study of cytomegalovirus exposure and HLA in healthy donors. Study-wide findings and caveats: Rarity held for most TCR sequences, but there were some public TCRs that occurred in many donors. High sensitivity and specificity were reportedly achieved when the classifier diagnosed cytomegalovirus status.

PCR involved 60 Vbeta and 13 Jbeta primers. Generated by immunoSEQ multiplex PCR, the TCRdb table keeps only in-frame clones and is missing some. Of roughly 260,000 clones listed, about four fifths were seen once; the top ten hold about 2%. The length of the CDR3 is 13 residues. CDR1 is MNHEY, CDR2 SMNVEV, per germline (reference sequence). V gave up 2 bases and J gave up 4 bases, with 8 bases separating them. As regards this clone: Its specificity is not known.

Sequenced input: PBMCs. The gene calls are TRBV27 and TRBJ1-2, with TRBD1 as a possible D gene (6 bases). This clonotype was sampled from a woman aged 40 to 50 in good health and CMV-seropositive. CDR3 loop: CASSLDRFYGYTF. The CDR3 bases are TGTGCCAGCAGTTTAGACAGGTTCTATGGCTACACCTTC.